This TCR beta chain stems from a study of T cells in Graves' hyperthyroidism and ophthalmopathy. Study-level findings and limits: Blood also showed most of the thyroid clonotypes that were expanded above 0.001.

A lack of ophthalmopathy progression within 18 months defined stable Graves' hyperthyroidism. PBMCs came from 10 ml fresh peripheral blood. This clonotype was seen ten or more times. Its antigen is not identified. CDR3 length equals 15 residues. Germline CDR1 DFQATT, CDR2 SNEGSKA (reference sequence). J was trimmed by 3 bases and V by 2 bases; bases with no gene match: 6. Using RNA transcripts as the source, TCR beta CDR3 regions were amplified. The HTBI primer set drove a first-round RT-PCR of the TCR CDR3. TCRdb redid the calling of the multiplex PCR reads with MiXCR, one entry per CDR3 protein. The data contain some 500,000 distinct CDR3 sequences, about 15% of them seen just once; the ten biggest clones take up about 17%.

Material for sequencing was blood. The chain carries TRBV20-1 and TRBJ1-4; TRBD1 aligns across 7 bases. This sequence was found in a young woman with Graves' hyperthyroidism. In DNA form, the CDR3 reads TGCAGTGCTAGATCCGGGGGACAGTCTAATGAAAAACTGTTTTTT. Translation gives CSARSGGQSNEKLFF.